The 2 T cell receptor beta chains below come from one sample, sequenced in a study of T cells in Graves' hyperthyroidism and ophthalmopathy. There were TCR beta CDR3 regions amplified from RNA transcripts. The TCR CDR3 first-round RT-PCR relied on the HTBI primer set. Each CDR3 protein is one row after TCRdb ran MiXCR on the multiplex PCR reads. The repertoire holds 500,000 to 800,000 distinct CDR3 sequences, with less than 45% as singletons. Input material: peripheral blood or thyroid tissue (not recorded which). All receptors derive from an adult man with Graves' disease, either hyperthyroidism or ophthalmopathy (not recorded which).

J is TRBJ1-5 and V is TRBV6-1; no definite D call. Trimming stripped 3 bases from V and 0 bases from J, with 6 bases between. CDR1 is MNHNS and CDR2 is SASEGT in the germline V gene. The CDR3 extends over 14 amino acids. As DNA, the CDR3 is TGTGCCAGCAGTGACGGGCTTAGCAATCAGCCCCAGCATTTT. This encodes CASSDGLSNQPQHF.

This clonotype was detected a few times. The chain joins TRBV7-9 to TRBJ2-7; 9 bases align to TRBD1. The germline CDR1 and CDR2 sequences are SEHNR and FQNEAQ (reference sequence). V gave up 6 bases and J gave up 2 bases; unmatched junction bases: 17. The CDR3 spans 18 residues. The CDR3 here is CASRKDSYPGTGTYEQYF. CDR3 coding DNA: TGTGCCAGCAGGAAGGACAGCTACCCCGGGACAGGGACCTACGAGCAGTACTTC.